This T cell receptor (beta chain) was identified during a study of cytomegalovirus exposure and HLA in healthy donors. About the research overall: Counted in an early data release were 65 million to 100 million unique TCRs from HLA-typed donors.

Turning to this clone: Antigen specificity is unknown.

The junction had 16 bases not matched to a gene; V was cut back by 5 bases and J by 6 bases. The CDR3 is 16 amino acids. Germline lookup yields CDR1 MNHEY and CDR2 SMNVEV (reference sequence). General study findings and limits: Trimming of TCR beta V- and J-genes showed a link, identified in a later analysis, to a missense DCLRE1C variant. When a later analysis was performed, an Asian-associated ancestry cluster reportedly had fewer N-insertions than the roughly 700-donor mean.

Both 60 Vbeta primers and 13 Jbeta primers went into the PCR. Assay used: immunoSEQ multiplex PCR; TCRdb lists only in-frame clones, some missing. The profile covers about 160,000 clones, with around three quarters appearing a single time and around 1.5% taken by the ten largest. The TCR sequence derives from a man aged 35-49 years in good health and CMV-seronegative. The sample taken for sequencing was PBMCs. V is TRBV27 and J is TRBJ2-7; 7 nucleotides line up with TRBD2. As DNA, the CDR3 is TGTGCCAGCAGTATGTTCCCCGCGGGAGAAGGGACCGAGCAGTACTTC. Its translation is CASSMFPAGEGTEQYF.